Detailed here is one T cell receptor beta chain. The antigen is undetermined. One entry per CDR3 protein, called by TCRdb with MiXCR from the reads. Among fewer than 200,000 distinct CDR3 sequences listed, approximately 20% were seen once. The CDR3 loop spans 14 amino acids. The germline CDR1 and CDR2 sequences are MDHEN and SYDVKM. With 7 bases removed from V and 3 bases from J, the gap between germline ends came to 16 bases. The record originates from a study of T cell repertoires in cytomegalovirus infection. Notes on the study in general: Identification of carriers of CMV plus the relevant HLA was performed using cumulative public TCR beta family frequency. Dominating the ex vivo response were TCR beta clonotypes that were CMV-specific and HLA-C-restricted.

The TCR was taken from a human donor in good health (CMV status not recorded). Some clones in this sample may be carry-over from other donors' samples. This rearrangement joins TRBV28 to TRBJ2-7, with D perhaps TRBD1 or TRBD2 (5 bases each). The sequenced sample consisted of PBMCs. DNA for the CDR3: TGTGCCAGCAAAACAAGGGACCGAAACTACGAGCAGTACTTC. Translated, it gives CASKTRDRNYEQYF.